This T cell receptor beta chain was retrieved from a study of read filtering for tumor transcriptome and immune sequencing. Study context: Transcriptome libraries were built from DNase-treated RNA.

This clonotype was counted many times. Its cognate antigen is unknown. V was shortened by 1 base and J by 5 bases, with 15 bases between the two germline ends. This CDR3 comprises 16 residues. Germline loops: CDR1 MGHRA, CDR2 YSYEKL. This library used about 360 ng RNA and molecular barcoded adaptors spanning alpha/delta and beta/gamma chains. A single record per CDR3 protein comes from TCRdb applying MiXCR to the reads. Seen here are 40,000 to 50,000 distinct CDR3 sequences, approximately 18% observed once, and the top ten hold roughly 14%. Study outcomes and limitations: Dropping single-read clonotypes raised IR-seq and RNA-seq shared-clonotype correlation.

Every patient had bone marrow sampled while the disease was active. This receptor was identified in a donor at least 40 years old with multiple myeloma. The sample consisted of a population of CD138-negative cells sorted from bone marrow. The rearrangement joins TRBV4-1 to TRBJ2-1; D might be TRBD2 (5 bases). CDR3 DNA sequence: TGCGCCAGCAGCCAAGGAGGAATCGGGATAGACAATGAGCAGTTCTTC. It is translated as CASSQGGIGIDNEQFF.